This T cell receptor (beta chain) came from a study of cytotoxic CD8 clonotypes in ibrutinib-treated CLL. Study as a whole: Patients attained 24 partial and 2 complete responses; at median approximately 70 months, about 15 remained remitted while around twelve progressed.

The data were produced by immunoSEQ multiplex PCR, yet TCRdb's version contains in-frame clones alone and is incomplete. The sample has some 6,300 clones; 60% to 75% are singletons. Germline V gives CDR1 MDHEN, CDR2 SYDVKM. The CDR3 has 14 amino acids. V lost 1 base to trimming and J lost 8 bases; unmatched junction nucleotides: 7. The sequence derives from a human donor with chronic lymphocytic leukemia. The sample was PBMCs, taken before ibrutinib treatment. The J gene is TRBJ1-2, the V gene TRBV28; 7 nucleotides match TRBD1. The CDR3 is CASSLSGQGGGYTF. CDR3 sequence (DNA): TGTGCCAGCAGTTTATCCGGGCAGGGGGGCGGCTACACCTTC.